This T cell receptor (beta chain) was observed in a study of breast tumors, draining lymph nodes, adjacent tissues (dated by TCRdb to about 2016). The study in broad terms: In breast cancer patients, the study compared the TCR beta repertoires of tumor, adjacent nontumor tissue and axillary lymph nodes. The study was designed to assess the relationships and possible T-cell exchange between tumor, surrounding tissue and draining lymph node repertoires in human breast cancer.

The germline V gene yields KGHSH for CDR1 and LQKENI for CDR2. The CDR3 starts with the cysteine, ends with the phenylalanine, and has 13 residues. The read is trimmed to its CDR3 DNA, 39 bases read in frame from base 1. V lost 3 bases and J lost 6 bases; the stretch between them is 8 bases long. This clonotype was found many times. Its recognized antigen is unknown. There are no base qualities to consult, and no much larger clone falls within one base. Lymph node samples were obtained from the axillary draining lymph nodes of breast cancer patients. Sequenced using an Illumina HiSeq 2000. Multiplex PCR amplification was used to generate the TCR beta chain libraries. The amplified TCR beta chain products were analyzed by high-throughput sequencing. TCRdb redid the processing of the public reads, applying fastp at Q25 and MiXCR, and retained in-frame beta chains. Each record represents a unique CDR3 protein, reported with the most common genes and DNA among its rows. A total of some 150,000 distinct CDR3 sequences appear in this sample, approximately 30% of them only once. The ten largest make up roughly 3.8% of the sample.

The study at large found these results: In luminal-like breast cancer, tumor and nontumor tissue repertoires resembled each other significantly more than in basal-like breast cancer. T-cell repertoire diversity in tumors was found to be lower than in lymph nodes but higher than in nontumor tissue, and preferential V and J gene usage was observed. The data were considered consistent with most tumor T cells being derived from the lymph node and subsequently expanding within tumor tissue. The conclusion that tumor T cells originate in lymph nodes was presented as consistent with a hypothesis rather than as directly demonstrated.

This sequence originates from a female donor with breast cancer. Some clones in this sample may be carry-over from other donors' samples. Rearrangement joined TRBV18 to TRBJ2-2, with no confident D gene call. Sequenced sample: axillary lymph node tissue. The DNA sequence reads TGTGCCAGCTCACCCATGCCCTCCGGGGAGCTGTTTTTT. This encodes CASSPMPSGELFF.